These 13 T cell receptor beta chains were sequenced from one sample in a study of blood T cell repertoires in COVID-19. The assay was immunoSEQ multiplex PCR, and TCRdb's table has in-frame clones only and misses some. The data contain some 400,000 clones, nearly 90% of them seen just once; the ten biggest clones take up 1.7%. The material sequenced was PBMCs or T cells enriched from blood (not recorded which). All receptors come from a woman in her twenties or thirties who had recovered from COVID-19.

The table lists this clone with a count of one. The rearrangement joins TRBV29-1 to TRBJ1-3; D unresolved. The CDR3 extends over 14 amino acids. CDR1 is SQVTM, CDR2 ANQGSEA, per germline. V lost 5 bases and J lost 2, with 13 bases in between. This chain's CDR3 is CSVILLKPGNTIYF. CDR3 DNA: TGCAGCGTTATCTTACTGAAACCTGGAAACACCATATATTTT.

CDR3 protein: CASRAGIPSSGYTF. In nucleotides, the CDR3 is TGTGCCAGCAGAGCAGGAATCCCCTCTTCTGGCTACACCTTC. The chain couples TRBV28 to TRBJ1-2; D not certain. Germline assignment: CDR1 MDHEN and CDR2 SYDVKM. The V end lost 6 bases, the J end lost 7 bases, and 18 bases lay between the germline ends. The CDR3 totals 14 residues.

V usage is TRBV12-3 or TRBV12-4 and J usage is TRBJ2-3, with no clear D. V was cut by 4 bases and J by 0 bases, with 2 bases left in between. The CDR3 spans 12 residues. CDR3 residues: CASSSSTDTQYF. The CDR3 nucleotides are TGTGCCAGCAGTTCTAGCACAGATACGCAGTATTTT.

The CDR3 bases are TGTGCCAGCAGTGAATCGAACAGGGGTCACACTGAAGCTTTCTTT. Its translation: CASSESNRGHTEAFF. The chain uses TRBV25-1 and TRBJ1-1; 7 bases align to TRBD1. J gave up 3 bases and V 1 base, and 5 bases lay outside the gene matches. Germline lookup yields CDR1 MGHDK and CDR2 SYGVNS. The CDR3 contains 15 residues.

J is TRBJ2-7 and V is TRBV7-6; tentatively, D is TRBD2 (5 bases). The CDR3 consists of 15 residues. Trimming cost V 2 bases and J 0 bases, with 11 bases left between them. Germline V lookup: CDR1 SGHVS, CDR2 FNYEAQ. Here the CDR3 DNA reads TGTGCCAGCAGCTTAAGTGGGAGAACCTCCTACGAGCAGTACTTC. Protein product: CASSLSGRTSYEQYF. The full variable domain, rest sourced from reference TRBV7-6 and TRBJ2-7, is GAGVSQSPRYKVTKRGQDVALRCDPISGHVSLYWYRQALGQGPEFLTYFNYEAQQDKSGLPNDRFSAERPEGSISTLTIQRTEQRDSAMYRCASSLSGRTSYEQYFGPGTRLTVT.

This clone was recorded once. The chain recombines TRBV18 with TRBJ2-3; 11 bases map to TRBD2. Per the germline V gene, CDR1 is KGHSH and CDR2 is LQKENI. After removal of 4 bases from V and 5 bases from J, the junction contained 5 bases not matched to a gene. This CDR3 has 15 amino acids. The CDR3 loop is CASSQTSGVGDTQYF. The CDR3 DNA follows: TGTGCCAGCTCACAGACTAGCGGGGTTGGAGATACGCAGTATTTT.

The chain combines TRBV11-2 with TRBJ2-7, with 7 nucleotides matching TRBD2. This CDR3 has 15 amino acids. With 2 bases clipped from V and 2 bases from J, the junction kept 6 bases outside the gene matches. Germline V gene sequence: CDR1 SGHAT, CDR2 FQNNGV. The CDR3 loop reads CASSLSSGVTYEQYF. CDR3 sequence (DNA): TGTGCCAGCAGCTTATCTAGCGGAGTTACCTACGAGCAGTACTTC.

The chain carries TRBV24-1 and TRBJ1-5; TRBD1 aligns across 7 bases. V lost 4 bases and J lost 8; bases outside the gene matches: 4. The CDR3 covers 13 residues. Germline CDR1 and CDR2: KGHDR and SFDVKD. The CDR3 DNA reads as TGTGCCACCAGTGAAATCGGACAGGAGCCCCAGCATTTT. It codes for CATSEIGQEPQHF.

A few counts support this clone. The rearrangement joins TRBV3-1 (or the pseudogene TRBV3-2) to TRBJ2-2; 7 bases map to TRBD1. This CDR3 is 17 amino acids long. V trimming: 0 bases; J trimming: 3 bases; junction bases outside the gene matches: 7. Germline values: CDR1 LGHDT, CDR2 YNNKEL (reference sequence). CDR3 sequence (DNA): TGTGCCAGCAGCCAAGACTTCAGGGGGTGCTACACCGGGGAGCTGTTTTTT. It specifies CASSQDFRGCYTGELFF.

This clone was counted a single time. The chain is built from TRBV4-1 and TRBJ2-2; 10 bases fit TRBD2. Losses at the gene ends were 1 base for V and 1 base for J; bases not matched to a gene: 9. The CDR3 is 19 residues long. Germline V gene sequence: CDR1 MGHRA, CDR2 YSYEKL. In nucleotides, the CDR3 is TGCGCCAGCAGCCAAGTACAAGGACGGACTAGCGGGAACACCGGGGAGCTGTTTTTT. Translated, it gives CASSQVQGRTSGNTGELFF.

V usage is TRBV5-1 and J usage is TRBJ1-4; 9 bases are a match to TRBD1. Per the germline V gene, CDR1 is SGHRS and CDR2 is YFSETQ. The CDR3 totals 15 residues. Germline trimming cut 3 bases from V and 6 bases from J; bases unmatched to any gene: 6. CDR3 DNA sequence: TGCGCCAGCAGCTCGCAGACAGGGGGGGATGAAAAACTGTTTTTT. Its protein is CASSSQTGGDEKLFF.

The chain uses TRBV28 and TRBJ1-1; TRBD1 matches at 9 bases. V trimming: 6 bases; J trimming: 1 base; junction bases outside the gene matches: 3. The CDR3 runs 14 residues. Germline lookup yields CDR1 MDHEN and CDR2 SYDVKM. The CDR3 DNA is TGTGCCAGCAGCCGGACAGGGGCGAACACTGAAGCTTTCTTT. Amino acid sequence: CASSRTGANTEAFF.

The CDR3 spells CASSVGGGMDREQYF. Written as DNA, the CDR3 is TGTGCCAGCAGCGTAGGAGGCGGGATGGATCGCGAGCAGTACTTC. The J gene is TRBJ2-7, the V gene TRBV9; tentative D call: TRBD2 (6 bases). The CDR3 length is 15 residues. Per the germline V gene, CDR1 is SGDLS and CDR2 is YYNGEE. Trimming took off 0 bases at V and 6 bases at J, with 16 bases between the two ends.